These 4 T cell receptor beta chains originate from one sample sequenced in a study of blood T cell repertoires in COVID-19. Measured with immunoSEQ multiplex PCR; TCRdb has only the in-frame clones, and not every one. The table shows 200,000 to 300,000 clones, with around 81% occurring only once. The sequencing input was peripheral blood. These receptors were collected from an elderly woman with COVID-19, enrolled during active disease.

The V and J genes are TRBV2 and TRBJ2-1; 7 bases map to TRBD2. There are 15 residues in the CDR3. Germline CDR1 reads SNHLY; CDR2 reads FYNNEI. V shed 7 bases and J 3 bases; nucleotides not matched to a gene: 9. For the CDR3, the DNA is TGTGCCAGCAAGAGCGGGGCCCGGGTCTACAATGAGCAGTTCTTC. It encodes CASKSGARVYNEQFF.

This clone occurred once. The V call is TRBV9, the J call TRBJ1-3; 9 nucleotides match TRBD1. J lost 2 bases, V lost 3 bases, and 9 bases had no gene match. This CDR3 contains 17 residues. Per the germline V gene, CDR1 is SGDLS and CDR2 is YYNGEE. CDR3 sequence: CASSAYRGQTPGNTIYF. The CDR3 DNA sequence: TGTGCCAGCAGCGCCTACAGGGGGCAGACACCTGGAAACACCATATATTTT. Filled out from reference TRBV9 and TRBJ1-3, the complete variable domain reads DSGVTQTPKHLITATGQRVTLRCSPRSGDLSVYWYQQSLDQGLQFLIQYYNGEERAKGNILERFSAQQFPDLHSELNLSSLELGDSALYFCASSAYRGQTPGNTIYFGEGSWLTVV.

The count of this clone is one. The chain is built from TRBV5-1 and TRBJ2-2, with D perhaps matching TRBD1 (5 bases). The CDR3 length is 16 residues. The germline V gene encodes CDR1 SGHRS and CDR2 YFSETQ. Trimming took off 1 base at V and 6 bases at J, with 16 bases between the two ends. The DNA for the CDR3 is TGCGCCAGCAGCTTGTGGGCAGGGCTCGAGTCCGGGGAGCTGTTTTTT. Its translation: CASSLWAGLESGELFF.

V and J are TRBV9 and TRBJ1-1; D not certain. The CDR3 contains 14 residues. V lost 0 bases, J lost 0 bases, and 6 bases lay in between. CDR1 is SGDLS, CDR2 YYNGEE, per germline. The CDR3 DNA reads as TGTGCCAGCAGCGTAGTCGACTTGAACACTGAAGCTTTCTTT. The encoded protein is CASSVVDLNTEAFF.